This TCR beta chain was profiled in a study of metastatic and nonmetastatic thyroid tumors. Patients underwent thyroid surgery, and none had received any treatment before it. TCRdb re-processed the PCR reads through MiXCR. The sample contains roughly 64,000 clones, under 5% of which appear only once. Germline CDR1 KGHDR, CDR2 SFDVKD. Trimming pared 4 bases from V and 2 bases from J, leaving 15 bases between. The CDR3 runs to 16 residues. Sequencing was performed on blood. The TCR was taken from a female donor with papillary thyroid cancer or a benign thyroid nodule (not recorded which). Some clones in this sample may be carry-over from other donors' samples. The rearrangement uses TRBV24-1 and TRBJ2-3; unclear D gene. This CDR3 is CATSDPRTIFTDTQYF. CDR3 coding DNA: TGTGCCACCAGTGACCCGCGGACGATTTTCACAGATACGCAGTATTTT.